The 18 T cell receptor beta chains presented below share a single source sample, sequenced in a study of blood T cell repertoires in COVID-19. The table came from immunoSEQ multiplex PCR; TCRdb's copy has only in-frame clones and leaves some out. The table records 200,000 to 300,000 clones, more than 70% of them present only once. The sample comprised peripheral blood. The receptors shown here come from a woman over 75 with COVID-19, enrolled during active disease.

This clone was detected once. The J gene is TRBJ1-1, the V gene TRBV21-1; TRBD1 is the table's D call, not checked against the DNA. TRBV21-1 represents a pseudogene. This CDR3 has 17 residues. The DNA of the CDR3 is TGTGCCAGCAGCACCCGGACAGGGTACGGAAGAAACACTGAAGCTTTCTTT. Protein sequence: CASSTRTGYGRNTEAFF.

The genes are TRBV29-1 and TRBJ2-7, with 9 positions matching TRBD1. V lost 4 bases to trimming and J lost 5 bases; unmatched junction nucleotides: 12. The length of the CDR3 is 15 residues. Per germline, CDR1 SQVTM and CDR2 ANQGSEA. The DNA for the CDR3 is TGCAGCGTTGCCCCCGGGACAGGGAATTCCAACGAGCAGTACTTC. This encodes CSVAPGTGNSNEQYF.

The chain employs TRBV5-1 and TRBJ1-4, with 12 nucleotides matching TRBD1. Germline V gene data show CDR1 as SGHRS and CDR2 as YFSETQ. The J segment lost 10 bases and the V segment lost 0 bases, leaving 4 bases of the junction unmatched. This CDR3 comprises 15 residues. CDR3 residues: CASSLAGQGASKLFF. The CDR3 DNA reads TGCGCCAGCAGCTTGGCGGGACAGGGGGCGTCAAAACTGTTTTTT.

The chain recombines TRBV28 with TRBJ1-5, with 7 bases identical to TRBD1. With V trimmed by 6 bases and J by 5 bases, 4 bases remained unmatched. Looked up from germline, CDR1 is MDHEN and CDR2 is SYDVKM. The CDR3 spans 13 residues. The CDR3 DNA reads as TGTGCCAGCAGGAGACAGGGCTATCAGCCCCAGCATTTT. This sequence encodes CASRRQGYQPQHF.

The chain has TRBV28 and TRBJ1-1; TRBD1 agrees at 8 bases. In germline, CDR1 is MDHEN, CDR2 SYDVKM. The CDR3 loop spans 15 amino acids. V lost 9 bases, J lost 2 bases, and 11 bases stayed unmatched. The CDR3 DNA reads as TGTGCCAGTCTAAAATCATCAGGGGGCAACACTGAAGCTTTCTTT. It yields the protein CASLKSSGGNTEAFF.

This clone was recorded a few times. The chain couples TRBV25-1 to TRBJ1-2, with D possibly TRBD1 on 5 matching bases. Trimming left V 3 bases short and J 0 bases short, with 17 bases between. The CDR3 spans 17 residues. The germline gives CDR1 MGHDK, CDR2 SYGVNS. This chain's CDR3 is CASSDSKGAGPNYGYTF. CDR3 DNA sequence: TGTGCCAGCAGTGACTCTAAAGGGGCAGGGCCTAACTATGGCTACACCTTC.

The chain couples TRBV4-3 to TRBJ1-5; 8 nucleotides match TRBD1. Per the germline V gene, CDR1 is LGHNA and CDR2 is YSLEER. Trimming cost V 0 bases and J 9 bases; bases outside gene matches: 10. The CDR3 is 16 amino acids. DNA of the CDR3: TGCGCCAGCAGCCAAGATCTAGGCCAGGGGGCGCGGCCCCAGCATTTT. It yields the protein CASSQDLGQGARPQHF.

This clone was detected only a few times. The genes are TRBV15 and TRBJ2-5, with 8 nucleotides matching TRBD2. Unmatched junction bases numbered 6, after V lost 4 bases and J lost 5 bases. Germline CDR1 is LNHNV and CDR2 is YYDKDF (reference sequence). The CDR3 has 14 residues. The CDR3 protein is CATSIWRGDETQYF. DNA for the CDR3: TGTGCCACCAGCATCTGGCGGGGGGATGAGACCCAGTACTTC.

In this sample, this clone turned up a few times. The chain joins TRBV10-3 to TRBJ1-2; TRBD1 might be the D (5 bases). The length of the CDR3 is 13 residues. Germline loops: CDR1 ENHRY, CDR2 SYGVKD. The V gene lost 3 bases and the J gene lost 8 bases, with 13 bases spanning the gap. The CDR3 DNA follows: TGTGCCATCAGTGACGGGGGTTTGAGGGGCTACACCTTC. Translating it yields CAISDGGLRGYTF.

This clone was observed a single time. This chain uses TRBV3-1 (or the pseudogene TRBV3-2) with TRBJ1-1; tentative D call: TRBD1 (6 bases). CDR1 LGHDT and CDR2 YNNKEL come from the germline V gene (reference sequence). The CDR3 is 16 amino acids. V lost 5 bases, J lost 1 base, and 17 bases lay in between. The CDR3 sequence is CASSDAFGTKNTEAFF. The CDR3, as DNA: TGTGCCAGCAGCGATGCATTTGGGACAAAGAACACTGAAGCTTTCTTT.

This chain uses TRBV30 with TRBJ1-4; TRBD1 matches 7 bases. The junction had 14 bases not matched to a gene; V was cut back by 4 bases and J by 3 bases. Germline assignment: CDR1 GTSNPN and CDR2 SVGIG (reference sequence). The CDR3 has 17 amino acids. CDR3 coding DNA: TGTGCCTGGAACTTAGAGACAGGGATGCCGGCTAATGAAAAACTGTTTTTT. It specifies CAWNLETGMPANEKLFF.

V usage is TRBV29-1 and J usage is TRBJ2-5; the match to TRBD1 covers 7 bases. The CDR3 spans 16 residues. V shed 7 bases, J shed 2 bases, and the junction held 16 bases outside the gene matches. Germline V gene data show CDR1 as SQVTM and CDR2 as ANQGSEA. The CDR3 DNA sequence: TGCAGCGCACATAATACAGGGGCCCTACTTCAAGAGACCCAGTACTTC. This codes for CSAHNTGALLQETQYF.

The chain has TRBV5-1 and TRBJ2-1; D call uncertain. The CDR3 sequence is 14 residues long. Germline CDR1 SGHRS, CDR2 YFSETQ. The V and J ends lost 2 bases and 3 bases respectively, with 9 bases between them. In nucleotides, the CDR3 is TGCGCCAGCAGCTTCCAGTCCATCTACAATGAGCAGTTCTTC. Translated: CASSFQSIYNEQFF.

The chain uses TRBV28 and TRBJ1-1; 9 bases agree with TRBD1. The CDR3 length is 14 residues. V shed 6 bases and J 5 bases; nucleotides not matched to a gene: 7. Germline values: CDR1 MDHEN, CDR2 SYDVKM. The CDR3 DNA reads as TGTGCCAGCAGCAGGGACAGGGCCGGGACTGAAGCTTTCTTT. Translating gives CASSRDRAGTEAFF.

The V and J genes are TRBV6-5 and TRBJ1-2, with TRBD1 matching 7 bases. The germline gives CDR1 MNHEY, CDR2 SVGAGI. J gave up 2 bases and V 6 bases, and 9 bases lay outside the gene matches. The CDR3 runs 15 residues. Here the CDR3 DNA reads TGTGCCAGCAGAGATACCGGGACAGTCAACTATGGCTACACCTTC. Translated: CASRDTGTVNYGYTF.

V and J are TRBV30 and TRBJ1-1; TRBD1 aligns across 9 bases. V shed 4 bases, J shed 2 bases, and the junction held 2 bases outside the gene matches. Germline CDR1 reads GTSNPN; CDR2 reads SVGIG (reference sequence). The CDR3 runs to 13 residues. The CDR3 DNA is TGTGCCTGGACGGGACAGGGTAACACTGAAGCTTTCTTT. Translated: CAWTGQGNTEAFF.

This sequence joins TRBV9 and TRBJ1-1; D perhaps matches TRBD1 (5 bases). In germline, CDR1 is SGDLS, CDR2 YYNGEE. The CDR3 runs to 15 residues. Deletions cut 0 bases from V and 1 base from J, with 10 bases between. The chain's CDR3 is CASSVGGQTNTEAFF. CDR3 DNA sequence: TGTGCCAGCAGCGTAGGTGGACAAACGAACACTGAAGCTTTCTTT.

V is TRBV29-1 and J is TRBJ2-7, with D perhaps TRBD1 (5 bases). CDR1 and CDR2 from the germline V gene are SQVTM and ANQGSEA. V was pared by 7 bases and J by 5 bases, with 15 bases between. This CDR3 is built from 12 residues. CDR3 loop: CSGVQGRDEQYF. The DNA for the CDR3 is TGCAGCGGGGTGCAGGGAAGGGACGAGCAGTACTTC.